This TCR beta chain was recovered during a study of vaccination and CD4 T cells after COVID-19. Study-level information: For control cultures, the treatment was a CEFX pool, an HIV-1 Nef pool, or no peptide.

Details on this clonotype: What it recognizes is unknown.

An Oncomine TCR Beta short-read assay was used to sequence the DNA from cultured CD4+ T cells. TCRdb independently ran MiXCR on the PCR reads; one entry per CDR3 protein. The sample shows approximately 12,000 distinct CDR3 sequences, less than 70% of them seen only once. Specified treatment: roughly 10-day PBMC culture with coronavirus spike peptide pools or control peptides (ViraFEST assay). Positive PCR dates covered March to December 2020, before US Alpha, Beta and Delta variants. Negative selection separated CD4+ T cells from roughly ten-day cultures. This CDR3 comprises 12 residues. V was clipped by 5 bases and J by 2 bases, with 5 bases between them. Germline CDR1 reads LNHNV; CDR2 reads YYDKDF (reference sequence).

This chain uses TRBV15 with TRBJ2-3; the D is unclear. The source was CD4+ T cells from blood, cultured in vitro, collected before SARS-CoV-2 vaccination. The TCR sequence derives from a human donor who had recovered from COVID-19. The CDR3 loop is CATSGFTDTQYF. Written as DNA, the CDR3 is TGTGCCACCAGCGGTTTCACAGATACGCAGTATTTT.